A selection of T cell receptor beta chains follows, all from one sample in a study of blood T cells in healthy people across ages. One entry per CDR3 protein, called by TCRdb with MiXCR from the 5' RACE reads. Of 650,000 to 800,000 distinct CDR3 sequences detected, under 45% appear once; the ten largest clones hold 15% to 25%. Material: blood. These receptor sequences come from a man in his sixties in good health. Both conserved end residues are part of each CDR3. Each record gives: D gene, clone size, J gene, V gene, CDR3 protein, CDR3 DNA. A D gene is named only where the DNA matches it firmly. Clone size appears in some rows only: once, few, many, or a class for an expanded clone.

>NA|many|TRBJ2-7|TRBV11-2
CASIGGSYEQYF
TGTGCCAGCATAGGCGGGTCCTACGAGCAGTACTTC
>NA|few|TRBJ2-1|TRBV3-1
CASSQDYGGPYNEQFF
TGTGCCAGCAGCCAAGATTACGGGGGGCCTTACAATGAGCAGTTCTTC
>NA|many|TRBJ1-1|TRBV6-5
CASRRNTEAFF
TGTGCCAGCAGAAGGAACACTGAAGCTTTCTTT
>NA|NA|TRBJ1-4|TRBV11-2
CASSPTRGGTNEKLFF
TGTGCCAGCAGCCCTACCCGTGGGGGGACTAATGAAAAACTGTTTTTT
>TRBD1|NA|TRBJ2-1|TRBV14
CASSLPGGRVNEQFF
TGTGCCAGCAGTCTACCAGGGGGTAGGGTCAATGAGCAGTTCTTC
>NA|NA|TRBJ1-1|TRBV7-9
CASSLKAEAFF
TGTGCCAGCAGCCTTAAGGCCGAAGCTTTCTTT
>TRBD1|many|TRBJ1-4|TRBV14
CASSDRAANEKLFF
TGTGCCAGCAGCGACAGGGCCGCTAATGAAAAACTGTTTTTT
>NA|NA|TRBJ2-7|TRBV4-3
CASSQEGGAEFSYEQYF
TGCGCCAGCAGCCAAGAAGGTGGGGCAGAGTTCTCCTACGAGCAGTACTTC
>TRBD2|few|TRBJ2-5|TRBV7-2
CASSSGGYQETQYF
TGTGCCAGCAGCAGCGGGGGGTACCAAGAGACCCAGTACTTC
>NA|many|TRBJ1-5|TRBV12-3/TRBV12-4
CASSLGTSQHF
TGTGCCAGCAGTTTGGGAACCTCTCAGCATTTT
>TRBD2|NA|TRBJ2-1|TRBV9
CASSAGGGGGSEQFF
TGTGCCAGCAGCGCAGGCGGCGGGGGAGGCAGTGAGCAGTTCTTC
>TRBD2|NA|TRBJ2-3|TRBV28
CASSTTSAGGPYHTQYF
TGTGCCAGCAGTACGACATCAGCGGGGGGGCCTTACCATACGCAGTATTTT
>TRBD1|NA|TRBJ1-4|TRBV27
CASSPYDRGANEKLFF
TGTGCCAGCAGTCCGTACGACAGGGGAGCTAATGAAAAACTGTTTTTT
>TRBD2|few|TRBJ2-5|TRBV6-2/TRBV6-3
CASSAGVGLATQYF
TGTGCCAGCAGTGCGGGGGTTGGCTTGGCGACCCAGTACTTC
>TRBD2|NA|TRBJ2-3|TRBV15
CATSKLAGFPDTQYF
TGTGCCACCAGCAAACTAGCGGGGTTTCCAGATACGCAGTATTTT
>TRBD2|NA|TRBJ2-3|TRBV7-2
CASSLGGAGSGGDTQYF
TGTGCCAGCAGCTTAGGTGGGGCGGGGAGCGGGGGAGATACGCAGTATTTT
>TRBD1|NA|TRBJ2-7|TRBV6-2/TRBV6-3
CASSGDRNYEQYF
TGTGCCAGCAGTGGGGACAGAAACTACGAGCAGTACTTC
>NA|NA|TRBJ2-6|TRBV18
CAGSPITGFTGANVLTF
TGTGCCGGCTCACCTATAACAGGGTTTACTGGGGCCAACGTCCTGACTTTC
>TRBD2|few|TRBJ2-6|TRBV6-1
CASRILAGNSGANVLTF
TGTGCCAGCAGGATACTAGCGGGGAACTCTGGGGCCAACGTCCTGACTTTC
>NA|few|TRBJ2-1|TRBV4-3
CASSQEWYLGHEQFF
TGCGCCAGCAGCCAAGAATGGTACCTAGGGCATGAGCAGTTCTTC
>NA|NA|TRBJ2-5|TRBV9
CASSVNSQETQYF
TGTGCCAGCAGCGTAAACAGCCAAGAGACCCAGTACTTC
>NA|few|TRBJ2-5|TRBV6-2/TRBV6-3
CASRGPASRTQYF
TGTGCCAGCAGGGGACCGGCTTCTCGGACCCAGTACTTC
>NA|NA|TRBJ2-7|TRBV29-1
CSVRARRGRESLNEQYF
TGCAGCGTTAGAGCACGTCGGGGCAGGGAGTCCCTCAATGAGCAGTACTTC
>TRBD1|once|TRBJ1-1|TRBV7-8
CASSNSGGGDFF
TGTGCCAGCAGCAATTCAGGGGGAGGTGATTTCTTT
>TRBD1|many|TRBJ2-7|TRBV29-1
CSVGVRGGASHEQYF
TGCAGCGTTGGTGTCCGAGGGGGCGCGTCCCACGAGCAGTACTTC
>TRBD1|NA|TRBJ2-3|TRBV11-2
CASSLVLDRGPFGTQYF
TGTGCCAGCAGCTTAGTATTGGACAGGGGGCCCTTCGGTACGCAGTATTTT
>NA|NA|TRBJ2-6|TRBV12-3/TRBV12-4
CASGLSSSGANVLTF
TGTGCCAGCGGTTTGTCGAGCTCTGGGGCCAACGTCCTGACTTTC
>NA|NA|TRBJ1-2|TRBV6-4
CATYDNYGYTF
TGTGCCACTTACGACAACTATGGCTACACCTTC
>TRBD1|many|TRBJ2-3|TRBV29-1
CSVQTGGERDTQYF
TGCAGCGTGCAGACAGGGGGTGAAAGGGATACGCAGTATTTT
>NA|NA|TRBJ2-6|TRBV7-2
CASSFGQAANVLTF
TGTGCCAGCAGCTTCGGGCAGGCGGCCAACGTCCTGACTTTC
>NA|NA|TRBJ2-7|TRBV3-1
CASSLRGGSYEQYF
TGTGCCAGCAGCCTCAGGGGGGGCTCCTACGAGCAGTACTTC
>TRBD1|NA|TRBJ2-1|TRBV11-1
CASSFRTGGVDEQFF
TGTGCCAGTAGCTTCAGGACAGGGGGTGTCGATGAGCAGTTCTTC
>NA|NA|TRBJ2-5|TRBV9
CASSASVMGETQYF
TGTGCCAGCAGCGCTTCAGTCATGGGAGAGACCCAGTACTTC
>NA|few|TRBJ2-3|TRBV11-2
CASSSPRMDVSSTDTQYF
TGTGCCAGCAGCTCCCCCCGAATGGACGTATCTAGCACAGATACGCAGTATTTT
>TRBD2|NA|TRBJ2-3|TRBV7-9
CASTGTVAGGADTQYF
TGTGCCAGCACCGGGACTGTTGCGGGAGGGGCAGATACGCAGTATTTT
>NA|NA|TRBJ1-2|TRBV15
CATSREGPYTSGYTF
TGTGCCACCAGCAGAGAGGGACCATACACGTCTGGCTACACCTTC
>TRBD1|NA|TRBJ1-4|TRBV5-1
CASSFSGGTGNEKLFF
TGCGCCAGCAGCTTTTCCGGGGGGACAGGGAACGAAAAACTGTTTTTT
>NA|NA|TRBJ1-2|TRBV20-1
CSARDLFSGRKGYTF
TGCAGTGCTAGAGATCTCTTCTCCGGCCGCAAGGGCTACACCTTC
>NA|NA|TRBJ1-4|TRBV5-1
CASGRGTGATNEKLFF
TGCGCCAGCGGGCGAGGGACTGGGGCCACTAATGAAAAACTGTTTTTT
>TRBD1|NA|TRBJ1-6|TRBV14
CASSQTDRVNSPLHF
TGTGCCAGCAGCCAAACGGACAGGGTAAATTCACCCCTCCACTTT